This TCR beta chain derives from a study of T-cell memory formation after mild COVID-19. Study as a whole: Largely donor-specific sequence clusters came from a couple of donors. Study outcomes and limitations: Later expanders leaned CD4+, whereas clones that contracted between day 15 and 85 were balanced CD4/CD8.

Ten or more counts support this clonotype. Its cognate antigen is unknown. Constant-segment primers and 5'RACE yielded cDNA libraries for TCR alpha and TCR beta, each carrying sample barcodes and UMIs. TCRdb re-analysed the 5' RACE reads in MiXCR, keeping a single row per CDR3 protein. The sample shows 350,000 or so distinct CDR3 sequences, under 25% of them seen only once. CDR3 length: 13 residues. With V trimmed by 5 bases and J by 6 bases, 2 bases remained unmatched. Germline CDR1 is SGHTA and CDR2 is FQGNSA. The chain is built from TRBV7-2 and TRBJ2-2, with 8 bases matching TRBD2. The source of this sequence is an adult woman who had mild COVID-19 (a few samples of this study predate the infection). Cell type and time point are not known. The sample was PBMCs or a T cell subset sorted from them (not recorded which). The CDR3 bases are TGTGCCAGCAGCACGCGGGGGGCCGGGGAGCTGTTTTTT. It codes for CASSTRGAGELFF.